This T cell receptor beta chain was observed in a study of blood T cell repertoires in COVID-19. Study details: There were acute and convalescent COVID-19 samples, and they came from the United States, Italy and Spain. PBMCs, B-cell-depleted T cells, or T cells provided the cDNA or gDNA that made up the material.

Per the germline V gene, CDR1 is SNHLY and CDR2 is FYNNEI. The V and J ends lost 4 bases and 5 bases respectively, with 17 bases between them. The CDR3 runs 15 residues. Per the original data handling: Reference gene primer amplification in the assay estimated nucleated cell counts. Profiled with immunoSEQ multiplex PCR; TCRdb holds only in-frame clones, not every one. Clonal size and the V and J genes are those of that table, whereas D and trimming came from the DNA. The sample includes some 180,000 clones, 90% of them seen just once. V is TRBV2 and J is TRBJ1-2; weak D call: TRBD1 (6 bases). The sample was peripheral blood. The source is a man aged 50 or older with acute or convalescent COVID-19. The CDR3 nucleotides read TGTGCCAGCAGTGCCCCACTTGACAGGCTTTATGGCTACACCTTC. Amino acids: CASSAPLDRLYGYTF.